A single T cell receptor beta chain is shown here with its context. The source of the sample is a study of OX40 agonist ivuxolimab in advanced cancers. Repertoires were generated with immunoSEQ multiplex PCR, while TCRdb's copy carries only in-frame clones and drops some. The repertoire has fewer than 65,000 clones, 80% of them found once; the top ten carry about 3.8%. V lost 3 bases, J lost 1 base, and 5 bases stayed unmatched. In germline, CDR1 is KGHSH, CDR2 LQKENI. This CDR3 has 16 amino acids. The sample here was CD4+ or CD8+ T cells sorted from blood, taken in a trial of the OX40 agonist ivuxolimab. This chain connects TRBV18 to TRBJ1-5; 8 nucleotides line up with TRBD1. This clonotype was obtained from an adult with an advanced solid tumor such as melanoma, head and neck, liver or kidney cancer. The CDR3 spells CASSPGQGGSNQPQHF. The CDR3 coding sequence is TGTGCCAGCTCACCCGGACAGGGAGGAAGCAATCAGCCCCAGCATTTT.